The clone carrying this T cell receptor beta chain appeared a single time. The Seattle patients, enrolled during active infection, were followed longitudinally. These data come from a study of blood T cell repertoires in COVID-19. Study background: From the United States, Italy and Spain came samples of acute and convalescent COVID-19.

The data were produced by immunoSEQ multiplex PCR, yet TCRdb's version contains in-frame clones alone and is incomplete. The sample has over 200,000 clones; 75% to 90% are singletons. CDR3 size: 15 residues. Trimming took off 3 bases at V and 0 bases at J, with 10 bases between the two ends. Germline-derived CDR1 and CDR2 are MNHEY and SMNVEV (reference sequence). The sequenced sample consisted of peripheral blood. The chain combines TRBV27 with TRBJ2-3; the D is unclear. The clonotype comes from a man aged 25 to 45 with COVID-19, enrolled during active disease. The CDR3 sequence is CASSFGAVSTDTQYF. CDR3 nucleotides: TGTGCCAGCAGTTTTGGTGCAGTCAGCACAGATACGCAGTATTTT.